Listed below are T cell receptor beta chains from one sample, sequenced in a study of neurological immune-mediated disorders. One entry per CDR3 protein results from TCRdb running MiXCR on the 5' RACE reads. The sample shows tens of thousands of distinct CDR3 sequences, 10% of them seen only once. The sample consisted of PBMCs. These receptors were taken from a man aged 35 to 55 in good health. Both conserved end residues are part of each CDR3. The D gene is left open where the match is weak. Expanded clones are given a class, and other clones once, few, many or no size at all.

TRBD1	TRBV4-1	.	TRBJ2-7	CASSQDQGAEQYF	TGCGCCAGCAGCCAAGATCAGGGGGCCGAGCAGTACTTC
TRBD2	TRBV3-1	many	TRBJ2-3	CASKAAGGPVDTQYF	TGTGCCAGCAAGGCAGCGGGAGGGCCAGTAGATACGCAGTATTTT
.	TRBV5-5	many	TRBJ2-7	CASSLYSGQAYEQYF	TGTGCCAGCAGCTTGTATTCCGGGCAGGCCTACGAGCAGTACTTC
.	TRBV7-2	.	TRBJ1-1	CASSSFLWTDTPKLMNTEAFF	TGTGCCAGCAGCTCTTTTCTCTGGACAGATACACCAAAGCTCATGAACACTGAAGCTTTCTTT
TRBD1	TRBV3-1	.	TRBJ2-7	CASSQDRTGVMDEQYF	TGTGCCAGCAGCCAAGACCGGACAGGCGTAATGGACGAGCAGTACTTC
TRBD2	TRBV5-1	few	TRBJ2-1	CASSLAPGLGENEQFF	TGCGCCAGCAGCTTGGCCCCGGGACTAGGAGAGAATGAGCAGTTCTTC
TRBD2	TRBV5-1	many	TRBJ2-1	CASSSLAGGPNEQFF	TGCGCCAGCAGCTCCCTAGCGGGGGGGCCAAATGAGCAGTTCTTC
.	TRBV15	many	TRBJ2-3	CATSNIMAVADTQYF	TGTGCCACCAGCAATATAATGGCAGTGGCAGATACGCAGTATTTT
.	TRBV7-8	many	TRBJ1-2	CASGRTEGGYTF	TGTGCCAGCGGTCGCACCGAGGGTGGCTACACCTTC
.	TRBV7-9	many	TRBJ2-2	CASSGEFLLAGELFF	TGTGCCAGCAGCGGAGAGTTTCTGCTGGCCGGGGAGCTGTTTTTT
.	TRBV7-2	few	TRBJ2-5	CASSSDSFTGTQYF	TGTGCCAGCAGCTCCGACAGCTTTACGGGGACCCAGTACTTC
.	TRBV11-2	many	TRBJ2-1	CASSWEASSYNEQFF	TGTGCCAGCAGCTGGGAGGCGAGCTCCTACAATGAGCAGTTCTTC
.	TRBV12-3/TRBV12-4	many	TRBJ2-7	CASSPRSGPYEQYF	TGTGCCAGCAGTCCCCGCTCGGGGCCCTACGAGCAGTACTTC
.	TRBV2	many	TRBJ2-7	CASSALAVLSSYEQYF	TGTGCCAGCAGTGCCTTAGCGGTCCTAAGCTCCTACGAGCAGTACTTC
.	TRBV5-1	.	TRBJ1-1	CASSLDLSYTEAFF	TGCGCCAGCAGCTTGGATTTAAGTTACACTGAAGCTTTCTTT
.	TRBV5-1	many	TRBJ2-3	CASSYADTQYF	TGCGCCAGCAGCTACGCAGATACGCAGTATTTT
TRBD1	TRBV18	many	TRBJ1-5	CASSPLGGKSNQPQHF	TGTGCCAGCTCACCTCTAGGGGGCAAGAGCAATCAGCCCCAGCATTTT
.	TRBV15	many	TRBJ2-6	CATSRSGANVLTF	TGTGCCACCAGCAGGAGTGGGGCCAACGTCCTGACTTTC
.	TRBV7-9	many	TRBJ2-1	CASSLGIMGLRSSYNEQFF	TGTGCCAGCAGCTTAGGAATTATGGGACTCCGAAGCTCCTACAATGAGCAGTTCTTC
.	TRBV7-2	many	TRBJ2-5	CASSRGEEETQYF	TGTGCCAGCTCCAGGGGAGAAGAAGAGACCCAGTACTTC
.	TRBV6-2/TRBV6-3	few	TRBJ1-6	CASSYGVENSPLHF	TGTGCCAGCAGTTACGGCGTAGAGAATTCACCCCTCCACTTT
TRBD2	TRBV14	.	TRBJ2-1	CASSQRASGDNEQFF	TGTGCCAGCAGCCAGAGGGCTAGCGGGGACAATGAGCAGTTCTTC
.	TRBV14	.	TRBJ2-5	CASSQRFGRGTEYQETQYF	TGTGCCAGCAGCCAAAGATTTGGACGCGGGACGGAGTACCAAGAGACCCAGTACTTC
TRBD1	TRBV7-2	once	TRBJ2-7	CASSPGQGATYEQYF	TGTGCCAGCAGCCCAGGACAGGGGGCCACCTACGAGCAGTACTTC
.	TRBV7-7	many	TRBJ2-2	CASNDMNTGELFF	TGTGCTAGCAACGACATGAACACCGGGGAGCTGTTTTTT
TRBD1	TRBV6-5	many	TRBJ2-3	CASSYTGASTDTQYF	TGTGCCAGCAGTTACACAGGGGCGAGCACAGATACGCAGTATTTT
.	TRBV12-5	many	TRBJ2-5	CASGKGVSQETQYF	TGTGCTAGTGGAAAAGGGGTCTCCCAAGAGACCCAGTACTTC
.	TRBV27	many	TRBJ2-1	CASSLFGSSYNEQFF	TGTGCCAGCAGTTTATTTGGAAGCTCCTACAATGAGCAGTTCTTC
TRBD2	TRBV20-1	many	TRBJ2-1	CSAPTSGSMNEQFF	TGCAGTGCACCGACTAGCGGGAGTATGAATGAGCAGTTCTTC
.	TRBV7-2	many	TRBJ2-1	CASSLAASASYNEQFF	TGTGCCAGCAGCTTAGCGGCTAGCGCGAGCTACAATGAGCAGTTCTTC
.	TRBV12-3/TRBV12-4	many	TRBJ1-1	CASSLMGGNTEAFF	TGTGCCAGCAGTTTAATGGGAGGGAACACTGAAGCTTTCTTT
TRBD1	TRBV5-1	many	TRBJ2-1	CASSLAQGASNEQFF	TGCGCCAGCAGCTTGGCCCAGGGGGCAAGTAATGAGCAGTTCTTC
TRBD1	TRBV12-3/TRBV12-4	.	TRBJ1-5	CASSRGQGGQPQHF	TGTGCCAGCAGTCGGGGACAGGGCGGTCAGCCCCAGCATTTT
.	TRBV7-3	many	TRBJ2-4	CASSLDRGLNIQYF	TGTGCCAGCAGCTTAGATAGGGGACTAAACATTCAGTACTTC
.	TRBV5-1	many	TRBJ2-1	CASQDSYNEQFF	TGCGCCAGCCAGGACTCCTACAATGAGCAGTTCTTC
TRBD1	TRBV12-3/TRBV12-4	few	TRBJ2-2	CASTRQGGDTGELFF	TGTGCCAGCACCAGACAGGGGGGGGACACCGGGGAGCTGTTTTTT
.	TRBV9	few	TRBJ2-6	CASSGWAGPSGANVLTF	TGTGCCAGCAGCGGATGGGCAGGGCCCTCTGGGGCCAACGTCCTGACTTTC
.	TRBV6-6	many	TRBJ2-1	CASSYGRGRGPYNNEQFF	TGTGCCAGCAGTTATGGTAGAGGGCGGGGGCCTTACAACAATGAGCAGTTCTTC
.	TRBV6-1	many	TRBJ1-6	CASGLREEVWNSPLHF	TGTGCCAGCGGTTTAAGGGAAGAGGTTTGGAATTCACCCCTCCACTTT
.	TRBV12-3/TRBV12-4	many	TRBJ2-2	CASSPGTPGELFF	TGTGCCAGCAGTCCTGGGACTCCCGGGGAGCTGTTTTTT
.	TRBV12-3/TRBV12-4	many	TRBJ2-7	CASSYGTLYEQYF	TGTGCCAGCAGTTATGGGACCTTGTACGAGCAGTACTTC
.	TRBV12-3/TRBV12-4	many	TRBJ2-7	CASSLLFYEQYF	TGTGCCAGCAGTTTATTATTCTACGAGCAGTACTTC
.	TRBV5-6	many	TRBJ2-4	CASSFGPLAKNIQYF	TGTGCCAGCAGCTTTGGACCTTTAGCCAAAAACATTCAGTACTTC
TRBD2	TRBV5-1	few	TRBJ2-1	CASRSSSGKNEQFF	TGCGCCAGCAGGTCCTCTAGCGGGAAAAATGAGCAGTTCTTC
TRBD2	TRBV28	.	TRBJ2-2	CASPGLAGRGELFF	TGTGCCAGCCCTGGACTAGCGGGAAGGGGGGAGCTGTTTTTT
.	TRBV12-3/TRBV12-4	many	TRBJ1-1	CASSLSIAEAFF	TGTGCCAGCAGTTTAAGTATAGCTGAAGCTTTCTTT
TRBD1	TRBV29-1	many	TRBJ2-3	CSGHRTGPDTQYF	TGCAGCGGTCACAGGACAGGGCCAGATACGCAGTATTTT
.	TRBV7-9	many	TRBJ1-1	CASSFGQDFGAFF	TGTGCCAGCAGCTTCGGGCAGGATTTCGGGGCTTTCTTT
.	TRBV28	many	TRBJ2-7	CASSGGDSVSYEQYF	TGTGCCAGCAGTGGGGGGGACAGTGTCTCCTACGAGCAGTACTTC
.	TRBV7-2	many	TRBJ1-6	CASSKSSYNSPLHF	TGTGCCAGCAGCAAGAGCTCCTATAATTCACCCCTCCACTTT
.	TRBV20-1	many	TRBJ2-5	CSATQGKETQYF	TGCAGTGCTACGCAAGGGAAAGAGACCCAGTACTTC
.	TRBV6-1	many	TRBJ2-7	CASRVSPNVEQYF	TGTGCCAGCAGGGTCTCCCCGAACGTCGAGCAGTACTTC
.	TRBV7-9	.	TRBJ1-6	CASSFLSGAGDSPLHF	TGTGCCAGCAGCTTCCTTTCAGGGGCGGGTGATTCACCTCTCCACTTT
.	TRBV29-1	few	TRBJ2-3	CSVEGGTTDTQYF	TGCAGCGTTGAAGGGGGAACCACAGATACGCAGTATTTT
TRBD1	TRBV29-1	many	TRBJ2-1	CSVDGTGSTYNEQFF	TGCAGCGTTGACGGGACAGGGTCTACCTACAATGAGCAGTTCTTC
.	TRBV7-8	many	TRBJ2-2	CASSPEVAGRMTGELFF	TGTGCCAGCAGCCCAGAGGTGGCAGGGCGTATGACCGGGGAGCTGTTTTTT
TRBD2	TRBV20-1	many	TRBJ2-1	CSARVASGRAIPGSYNEQFF	TGCAGTGCTAGAGTGGCTAGCGGGAGGGCAATCCCAGGCTCCTACAATGAGCAGTTCTTC
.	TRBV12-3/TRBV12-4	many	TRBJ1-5	CASSLKRSNQPQHF	TGTGCCAGCAGTTTAAAGCGTAGCAATCAGCCCCAGCATTTT